The 30 T cell receptor beta chains given below trace back to one sample, sequenced in a study of shared clonotypes between healthy human individuals. The table came from immunoSEQ multiplex PCR; TCRdb's copy has only in-frame clones and leaves some out. The sample records under 2.5 million clones, roughly 90% being singletons. The sequenced sample was naive CD4+ T cells from PBMCs. The sample's subset: CD45RA+ positively selected. The receptor source for this set is a man aged 18-30 years in good health. Some clones in this sample may be carry-over from other donors' samples.

Details on this clone: The sample contains more than one DNA sequence encoding this CDR3. V is TRBV4-1 and J is TRBJ2-1; tentative D call: TRBD1 (6 bases). CDR1 and CDR2 (germline): MGHRA, YSYEKL. V was pared by 1 base and J by 4 bases, with 14 bases between. The CDR3 runs 16 residues. The CDR3 spells CASSQGGRGLYNEQFF. The CDR3 DNA sequence: TGCGCCAGCAGCCAAGGGGGCAGGGGCTTGTACAATGAGCAGTTCTTC.

The J gene is TRBJ2-1, the V gene TRBV11-3; 8 nucleotides match TRBD2. Trimming removed 4 bases from V and 9 bases from J; junction bases left unmatched: 14. CDR1 is SGHNT, CDR2 YENEEA, per germline. CDR3 length: 16 amino acids. The CDR3 DNA reads as TGTGCCAGCAGCTCCTCGGGGGGGAGAGTAGCGGGTGAGCAGTTCTTC. This gives the protein CASSSSGGRVAGEQFF.

The chain links TRBV11-2 to TRBJ2-7, with 7 bases matching TRBD1. CDR3 length: 14 amino acids. The germline gives CDR1 SGHAT, CDR2 FQNNGV. Losses at the gene ends were 5 bases for V and 1 base for J; bases not matched to a gene: 5. CDR3 nucleotides: TGTGCCAGCAGCCAAGACAGGGAATCCTACGAGCAGTACTTC. It is translated as CASSQDRESYEQYF. Full variable domain (outside the CDR3, taken from reference TRBV11-2 and TRBJ2-7): EAGVAQSPRYKIIEKRQSVAFWCNPISGHATLYWYQQILGQGPKLLIQFQNNGVVDDSQLPKDRFSAERLKGVDSTLKIQPAKLEDSAVYLCASSQDRESYEQYFGPGTRLTVT.

The chain uses TRBV5-1 and TRBJ2-1; 8 bases align to TRBD2. The CDR3 totals 15 residues. The germline gives CDR1 SGHRS, CDR2 YFSETQ. V lost 0 bases, J lost 8 bases, and 7 bases stayed unmatched. The CDR3 protein is CASSLETGGPYEQFF. In DNA, the CDR3 is TGCGCCAGCAGCTTGGAGACGGGAGGGCCGTATGAGCAGTTCTTC.

This chain joins TRBV19 and TRBJ2-5; D might be TRBD1 or TRBD2, each matching 6 bases. This CDR3 spans 13 amino acids. CDR1 is LNHDA and CDR2 is SQIVND in the germline V gene (reference sequence). Deletions cut 6 bases from V and 5 bases from J, with 13 bases between. This CDR3 reads CASRLGGSETQYF. CDR3 nucleotides: TGTGCCAGTAGATTAGGGGGGTCGGAGACCCAGTACTTC.

The chain is built from TRBV7-9 and TRBJ2-1, with 12 bases lining up with TRBD2. V trimming: 4 bases; J trimming: 10 bases; junction bases outside the gene matches: 8. The CDR3 contains 15 residues. Germline V gives CDR1 SEHNR, CDR2 FQNEAQ (reference sequence). The CDR3 nucleotides read TGTGCCAGCAGCTCTAGCGGGAGGGGGCTTTTGGAGCAGTTCTTC. Its protein product is CASSSSGRGLLEQFF.

CDR3 region: CASSQRTNTEAFF. The CDR3, as DNA: TGTGCCAGCAGTCAGCGGACGAACACTGAAGCTTTCTTT. The rearrangement uses TRBV28 and TRBJ1-1; D is unresolved. Trimming took 5 bases from V and 1 from J, leaving 8 bases between them. The CDR3 has 13 residues. Germline V CDR1 and CDR2: MDHEN, SYDVKM.

This chain connects TRBV5-1 to TRBJ2-3; 9 bases are shared with TRBD1. The V segment lost 4 bases and the J segment 14 bases; nucleotides outside the gene matches: 20. The CDR3 contains 16 residues. Germline CDR1 and CDR2: SGHRS and YFSETQ. In DNA form, the CDR3 reads TGCGCCAGCAGCGCGACAGGGGGGATGAGAGCGACTGTATTGTATTTT. It specifies CASSATGGMRATVLYF.

This chain joins TRBV11-3 and TRBJ1-1; D ambiguous. V lost 5 bases, J lost 4 bases, and 11 bases lay in between. The CDR3 is 13 amino acids. Germline V CDR1 and CDR2: SGHNT, YENEEA. CDR3 in DNA: TGTGCCAGCAGCGTGGAGGTAGGCACTGAAGCTTTCTTT. This encodes CASSVEVGTEAFF. The variable domain in full, with the rest retrieved from reference TRBV11-3 and TRBJ1-1, is EAGVVQSPRYKIIEKKQPVAFWCNPISGHNTLYWYLQNLGQGPELLIRYENEEAVDDSQLPKDRFSAERLKGVDSTLKIQPAELGDSAVYLCASSVEVGTEAFFGQGTRLTVV.

This clone was seen a single time. The rearrangement joins TRBV7-7 to TRBJ2-2, with TRBD1 matching 11 bases. This CDR3 region has 16 residues. Per germline, CDR1 SSHAT and CDR2 FNYEAQ (reference sequence). V was pared by 6 bases and J by 6 bases, with 9 bases of the junction left unmatched. The CDR3 bases are TGTGCCAGCAGTCCTAGTGGGACAGGGGGTGCCGGGGAGCTGTTTTTT. It translates to CASSPSGTGGAGELFF.

The chain is built from TRBV28 and TRBJ2-3, with 8 bases matching TRBD2. Per the germline V gene, CDR1 is MDHEN and CDR2 is SYDVKM. The CDR3 is 14 residues long. V shed 8 bases, J shed 0 bases, and the junction held 4 bases outside the gene matches. The CDR3 DNA follows: TGTGCCAGCCGGACTAGCCACAGCACAGATACGCAGTATTTT. Translation gives CASRTSHSTDTQYF.

This sequence joins TRBV14 and TRBJ2-3; D is ambiguous. Between the trimmed V and J ends, which lost 1 base and 4 bases, there was a span of 12 bases. CDR1 is SGHDN and CDR2 is FVKESK in the germline V gene. The CDR3 spans 15 residues. CDR3 nucleotides: TGTGCCAGCAGCCAAGCCGCACAGCCCTCAGATACGCAGTATTTT. This codes for CASSQAAQPSDTQYF.

The chain carries TRBV5-4 and TRBJ2-2, with a possible D match to TRBD1 (5 bases). Looked up from germline, CDR1 is SGHNT and CDR2 is YYREEE (reference sequence). CDR3 length: 14 amino acids. V lost 5 bases and J lost 1, with 9 bases in between. CDR3 residues: CASRQTGNTGELFF. For the CDR3, the DNA is TGTGCCAGCAGGCAAACAGGGAACACCGGGGAGCTGTTTTTT.

The genes are TRBV7-6 and TRBJ2-1; possibly TRBD2 for D (6 bases). The CDR3 runs to 18 residues. V was shortened by 2 bases and J by 0 bases, with 17 bases between the two germline ends. Germline V CDR1 and CDR2: SGHVS, FNYEAQ. The CDR3 sequence is CASSLFGGGASSYNEQFF. The CDR3 DNA reads as TGTGCCAGCAGCTTATTCGGCGGAGGGGCCAGCTCCTACAATGAGCAGTTCTTC.

V and J are TRBV18 and TRBJ1-3, with 10 positions matching TRBD1. Looked up from germline, CDR1 is KGHSH and CDR2 is LQKENI. The CDR3 contains 16 residues. V dropped 6 bases and J dropped 2; count of bases not matched to a gene: 7. The chain's CDR3 is CASSHSGTGAGNTIYF. The CDR3 DNA reads as TGTGCCAGCTCGCATTCTGGGACAGGGGCTGGAAACACCATATATTTT.

Only a few counts were recorded for this clone. The gene calls are TRBV5-1 and TRBJ1-1, with D tentatively TRBD1 (6 bases). Looked up from germline, CDR1 is SGHRS and CDR2 is YFSETQ. The CDR3 sequence is 15 residues long. Trimming removed 0 bases at V and 1 base at J, with 10 bases between. CDR3 amino acids: CASSLEGHPNTEAFF. The CDR3 nucleotides are TGCGCCAGCAGCTTGGAGGGACACCCGAACACTGAAGCTTTCTTT. Drawing the rest from reference TRBV5-1 and TRBJ1-1, the complete variable domain is KAGVTQTPRYLIKTRGQQVTLSCSPISGHRSVSWYQQTPGQGLQFLFEYFSETQRNKGNFPGRFSGRQFSNSRSEMNVSTLELGDSALYLCASSLEGHPNTEAFFGQGTRLTVV.

The genes are TRBV14 and TRBJ1-2; D unclear. This CDR3 spans 13 amino acids. The V gene's germline CDR1 is SGHDN and CDR2 FVKESK. V gave up 0 bases and J gave up 7 bases, with 9 bases separating them. The CDR3 sequence is CASSQDWTSGYTF. The CDR3 DNA is TGTGCCAGCAGCCAAGATTGGACGTCTGGCTACACCTTC.

Worth noting for this clone: Other DNA variants within this sample encode the same CDR3. The genes are TRBV6-6 and TRBJ1-2; D is ambiguous. Germline V gene sequence: CDR1 MNHNY, CDR2 SVGAGI (reference sequence). V shed 5 bases and J shed 2 bases, with 6 bases lying between them. This CDR3 is 12 amino acids long. The CDR3 DNA is TGTGCCAGCAGTCCAGAGAACTATGGCTACACCTTC. This encodes CASSPENYGYTF.

There are a few counts of this clone. The chain employs TRBV4-2 and TRBJ1-1; D is unresolved. The V gene lost 0 bases and the J gene lost 0 bases, with 5 bases spanning the gap. The length of the CDR3 is 14 residues. Germline CDR1 and CDR2: LGHNA and YNFKEQ. The CDR3 DNA follows: TGTGCCAGCAGCCAAGAGGGGATGAACACTGAAGCTTTCTTT. Residues: CASSQEGMNTEAFF.

This clone was seen a single time. The same CDR3 arises from other DNA sequences in this sample as well. The chain employs TRBV19 and TRBJ2-5; 13 bases agree with TRBD2. Germline CDR1 is LNHDA and CDR2 is SQIVND (reference sequence). The CDR3 runs 17 residues. The V segment lost 3 bases and the J segment 5 bases; nucleotides outside the gene matches: 9. The CDR3 sequence: CASSIGTSGRARETQYF. CDR3 bases: TGTGCCAGTAGTATTGGCACTAGCGGGAGGGCTCGGGAGACCCAGTACTTC.

This chain joins TRBV2 and TRBJ2-7, with 8 bases matching TRBD2. V gave up 4 bases and J gave up 5 bases; unmatched junction bases: 7. The germline gives CDR1 SNHLY, CDR2 FYNNEI. There are 14 residues in the CDR3. CDR3 nucleotide sequence: TGTGCCAGCAGTGTGCAGGGGACTAGTGACGAGCAGTACTTC. The encoded protein is CASSVQGTSDEQYF.

The chain joins TRBV6-6 to TRBJ1-2; possibly TRBD1 for D (5 bases). The CDR3 has 15 amino acids. The V and J ends lost 5 bases and 6 bases respectively, with 19 bases between them. Looked up from germline, CDR1 is MNHNY and CDR2 is SVGAGI (reference sequence). CDR3 sequence: CASSDTGTAHNGYTF. In DNA, the CDR3 is TGTGCCAGCAGTGATACTGGGACCGCTCATAATGGCTACACCTTC.

V is TRBV5-6 and J is TRBJ2-2; the D gene is possibly TRBD2 (6 bases). The CDR3 has 17 amino acids. V lost 1 base to trimming and J lost 7 bases, with 20 bases between them. The germline V gene has CDR1 SGHDT and CDR2 YYEEEE. As DNA, the CDR3 is TGTGCCAGCAGCTTGTTCGGTTTGAGCTTCGGGGGCGGGGAGCTGTTTTTT. Amino acids: CASSLFGLSFGGGELFF.

The rearrangement uses TRBV29-1 and TRBJ2-1, with TRBD1 identical over 7 bases. The CDR3 spans 15 residues. J was trimmed by 3 bases and V by 6 bases; bases with no gene match: 11. The V gene's germline CDR1 is SQVTM and CDR2 ANQGSEA. The CDR3 is CSVQQGTANYNEQFF. The CDR3 DNA reads TGCAGCGTCCAGCAAGGGACAGCGAACTACAATGAGCAGTTCTTC.

The chain recombines TRBV7-9 with TRBJ2-5, with a weak D call TRBD1 (5 bases). The CDR3 runs 14 residues. Germline values: CDR1 SEHNR, CDR2 FQNEAQ (reference sequence). The V and J ends lost 4 bases and 3 bases respectively, with 12 bases between them. For the CDR3, the DNA is TGTGCCAGCAGCTGGAAGGGGCAAGAAGAGACCCAGTACTTC. It is translated as CASSWKGQEETQYF.

The V call is TRBV4-2, the J call TRBJ2-1, with 14 bases identical to TRBD2. The germline CDR1 and CDR2 sequences are LGHNA and YNFKEQ. Losses at the gene ends were 1 base for V and 7 bases for J; bases not matched to a gene: 12. The CDR3 is made up of 19 amino acids. CDR3 sequence reads: CASSQGGTSGRYGKNEQFF. The CDR3 DNA follows: TGTGCCAGCAGCCAAGGGGGGACTAGCGGGAGATATGGAAAGAATGAGCAGTTCTTC.

The chain uses TRBV9 and TRBJ1-4; D possibly corresponds to TRBD1 (6 bases). CDR3 length: 15 amino acids. Trimming cost V 0 bases and J 4 bases, with 10 bases left between them. Germline V lookup: CDR1 SGDLS, CDR2 YYNGEE. The CDR3: CASSVGAGDNEKLFF. Written as DNA, the CDR3 is TGTGCCAGCAGCGTAGGGGCAGGGGATAATGAAAAACTGTTTTTT. Combining the CDR3 with reference TRBV9 and TRBJ1-4 gives the whole variable domain DSGVTQTPKHLITATGQRVTLRCSPRSGDLSVYWYQQSLDQGLQFLIQYYNGEERAKGNILERFSAQQFPDLHSELNLSSLELGDSALYFCASSVGAGDNEKLFFGSGTQLSVL.

The chain is built from TRBV7-8 and TRBJ2-7, with D unresolved. CDR1 is SGHVS, CDR2 FQNEAQ, per germline. V shed 2 bases and J shed 0 bases, with 8 bases lying between them. This CDR3 is built from 14 residues. Here the CDR3 DNA reads TGTGCCAGCAGCTTATCACAGAGCTCCTACGAGCAGTACTTC. It codes for CASSLSQSSYEQYF.

The rearrangement uses TRBV27 and TRBJ1-1; D might be TRBD1 (5 bases). V dropped 7 bases and J dropped 1 base, with 13 bases sitting between them. In germline, CDR1 is MNHEY, CDR2 SMNVEV (reference sequence). This CDR3 contains 14 residues. The CDR3 nucleotides read TGTGCCAGCAACTTTCCCGGGGCGAACACTGAAGCTTTCTTT. This translates into CASNFPGANTEAFF.

The V and J genes are TRBV11-2 and TRBJ1-2; possible D gene TRBD1, 5 bases. This CDR3 contains 14 residues. V lost 5 bases and J lost 5, with 15 bases in between. Germline-derived CDR1 and CDR2 are SGHAT and FQNNGV. DNA for the CDR3: TGTGCCAGCAGCGCCCCGGGGGTAGGGTATGGCTACACCTTC. Residues: CASSAPGVGYGYTF.